This T cell receptor beta chain originates from a study of type 1 regulatory T cells. TCRdb re-analysed the reads in MiXCR, keeping a single row per CDR3 protein. The table shows some 89,000 distinct CDR3 sequences, with around a third occurring only once. The sequenced material came from CD4+ T cells, either the whole sample or a sorted fraction (not recorded which). The TCR sequence derives from a human donor in good health.

The CDR3 region has the DNA TGTGCCAGCAGCCCGTTGGGGGGCCTACCACCTAATACGCAGTATTTT. Protein product: CASSPLGGLPPNTQYF. The genes are TRBV11-2 and TRBJ2-3, with D perhaps given as TRBD1 or TRBD2 (6 bases each). The ends were cut back, 5 bases at V and 7 bases at J, with 22 bases in the middle. This CDR3 spans 16 amino acids. Per the germline V gene, CDR1 is SGHAT and CDR2 is FQNNGV.